The present T cell receptor beta chain was sequenced within a study of vaccination effects on CD4 cells after COVID-19. Only in-frame clones appear in the TCRdb table, and some are missing; sequencing was by immunoSEQ multiplex PCR. This table holds 23,000 or so clones, approximately 70% found once. Expansion with viral peptide pools was applied to antigen-specific CD4+ T cells by the ViraFEST assay prior to sequencing. Isolating CD4+ T cells followed approximately 10 days of culture. As to this clone: What it recognizes is unknown.

There are 14 residues in the CDR3. Germline V lookup: CDR1 KGHSH, CDR2 LQKENI. Trimming shortened V by 2 bases and J by 0 bases, and 7 bases separated the two germline ends. The source material was CD4+ T cells from PBMCs cultured with HCoV-229E spike peptides, sampled before COVID-19 vaccination. The V and J genes are TRBV18 and TRBJ1-1; D possibly corresponds to TRBD1 (5 bases). The receptor was isolated from a human donor who received a COVID-19 vaccine. CDR3 in DNA: TGTGCCAGCTCACCAGGGGCTATGAACACTGAAGCTTTCTTT. Encoded protein: CASSPGAMNTEAFF.